This T cell receptor (beta chain) originates from a study of cytomegalovirus exposure and HLA in healthy donors. On this clone: Its cognate antigen is unknown.

Findings and caveats of the study: Among TCR beta chains, those listed as cytomegalovirus-associated numbered under 200. V- and J-gene trimming in TCR beta was tied to a missense DCLRE1C variant by an analysis performed later. According to a later analysis, most TCR beta chains associated with CMV appeared HLA-restricted.

The germline V gene encodes CDR1 SGHNT and CDR2 YYREEE (reference sequence). V gave up 0 bases and J gave up 2 bases; unmatched junction bases: 6. CDR3 length equals 17 residues. PCR involved 60 Vbeta and 13 Jbeta primers. Sequencing used immunoSEQ multiplex PCR; TCRdb keeps in-frame clones, though not all of them. This sample has roughly 180,000 clones, with 70% to 85% found just once. The source material was PBMCs. The V and J genes are TRBV5-4 and TRBJ1-4, with 8 bases lining up with TRBD1. The source of this sequence is a girl under 10 years old in good health and CMV-seropositive. The CDR3: CASSLDPRQGTNEKLFF. DNA of the CDR3: TGTGCCAGCAGCTTGGACCCTAGACAGGGGACTAATGAAAAACTGTTTTTT.